This T cell receptor (beta chain) is drawn from a study of T cells after yellow fever vaccination. This clonotype was recorded many times. Each CDR3 protein is one row after TCRdb ran MiXCR on the 5' RACE reads. The sample holds some 400,000 distinct CDR3 sequences, more than 5.5% seen once. Sequenced material: PBMCs, taken 5 days after the yellow fever booster vaccination. The clonotype was recovered from a young man who received the YFV17D yellow fever vaccine.

The chain's CDR3 is CASSPRGGINKNTQYF. For the CDR3, the DNA is TGTGCCAGCAGCCCGAGGGGGGGGATAAACAAGAATACCCAGTACTTC. This chain joins TRBV9 and TRBJ2-5; tentatively, D is TRBD2 (7 bases). The CDR3 spans 16 residues. The germline CDR1 and CDR2 sequences are SGDLS and YYNGEE. The V gene lost 4 bases and the J gene lost 8 bases, with 24 bases spanning the gap.